There are a few counts of the clone carrying this T cell receptor (beta chain). The antigen is undetermined. These data originate in a study of post-analysis software for immune sequencing data. As for the study in general: Relapsing-remitting, secondary progressive and progressive-relapsing forms made up the multiple sclerosis disease courses.

Presence of unique molecular identifiers characterized the TCR beta cDNA libraries. The source material, about 0.9 to 10 million T cells, gave rise to roughly 0.5 million cDNA molecules. Using its own MiXCR run on the PCR reads, TCRdb lists one record per CDR3 protein. Among around 700,000 distinct CDR3 sequences listed, approximately 59% were seen once. V gave up 5 bases and J gave up 1 base; unmatched junction bases: 5. The CDR3 covers 16 residues. The germline V gene has CDR1 SGHAT and CDR2 FQNNGV. Overall study results and limits: Compared against controls, patients with multiple sclerosis displayed significantly lower normalized Chao1 diversity. Patients carried five TRBV segments more frequently than controls did, and TRBV5-6, TRBV5-1 and TRBV20-1 were among them.

The specimen was blood. The source is a girl aged 2 to 10 with multiple sclerosis. This chain uses TRBV11-2 with TRBJ1-2; 12 bases match TRBD1. The CDR3 loop is CASSPGTGGLNYGYTF. Here the CDR3 DNA reads TGTGCCAGCAGCCCCGGGACAGGGGGCCTTAACTATGGCTACACCTTC.